This T cell receptor beta chain was documented in a study of blood T cell repertoires in COVID-19. Study context: The United States, Italy and Spain supplied acute and convalescent COVID-19 samples. Sources were T cells, B-cell-depleted T cells, or PBMCs; the material itself was cDNA or gDNA.

CDR3 length: 13 amino acids. CDR1 WNHNN and CDR2 SYGVQD come from the germline V gene (reference sequence). Trimming removed 2 bases from V and 5 bases from J, with 10 bases in between. Source study methods: Estimation of nucleated cell counts relied on the amplification of reference gene primers. Data came from immunoSEQ multiplex PCR; TCRdb stores just in-frame clones and leaves some out. V, J and clone size are those of that table, while D and trimming were read from the DNA. The sample includes under 250,000 clones, 83% seen only once; the top ten take around 5.5%. This clone has only one observation.

The chain uses TRBV10-1 and TRBJ2-7; maybe TRBD2 (6 bases). Sequenced sample: peripheral blood. This TCR came from a human donor in a cohort sampled during active COVID-19. The CDR3 protein is CASSEGGNDEQYF. In nucleotides, the CDR3 is TGCGCCAGCAGTGAGGGAGGGAATGACGAGCAGTACTTC.